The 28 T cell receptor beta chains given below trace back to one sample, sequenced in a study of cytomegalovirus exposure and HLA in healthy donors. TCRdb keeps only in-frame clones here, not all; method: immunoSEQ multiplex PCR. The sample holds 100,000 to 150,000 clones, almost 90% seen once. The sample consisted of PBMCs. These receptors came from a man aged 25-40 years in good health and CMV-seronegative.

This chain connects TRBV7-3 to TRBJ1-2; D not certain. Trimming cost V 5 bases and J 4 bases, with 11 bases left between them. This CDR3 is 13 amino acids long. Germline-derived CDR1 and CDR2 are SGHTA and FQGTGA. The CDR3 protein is CASSRAAFYGYTF. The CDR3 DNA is TGTGCCAGCAGCCGAGCGGCGTTCTATGGCTACACCTTC.

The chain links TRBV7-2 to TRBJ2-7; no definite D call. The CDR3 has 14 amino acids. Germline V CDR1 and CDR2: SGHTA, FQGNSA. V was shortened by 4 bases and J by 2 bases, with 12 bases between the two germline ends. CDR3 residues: CASSSGERAYEQYF. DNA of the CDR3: TGTGCCAGCAGCTCCGGAGAGCGCGCCTACGAGCAGTACTTC.

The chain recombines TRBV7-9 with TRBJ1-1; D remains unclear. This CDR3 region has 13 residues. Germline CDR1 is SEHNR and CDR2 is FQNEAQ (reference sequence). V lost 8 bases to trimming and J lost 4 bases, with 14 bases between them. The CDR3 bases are TGTGCCAGCCTCAGTGGGTCGGGCACTGAAGCTTTCTTT. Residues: CASLSGSGTEAFF.

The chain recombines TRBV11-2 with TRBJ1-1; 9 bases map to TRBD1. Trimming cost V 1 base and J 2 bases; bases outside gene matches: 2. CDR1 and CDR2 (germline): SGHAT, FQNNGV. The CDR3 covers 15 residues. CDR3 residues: CASSLGQGGNTEAFF. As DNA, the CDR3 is TGTGCCAGCAGCTTAGGACAGGGGGGAAACACTGAAGCTTTCTTT.

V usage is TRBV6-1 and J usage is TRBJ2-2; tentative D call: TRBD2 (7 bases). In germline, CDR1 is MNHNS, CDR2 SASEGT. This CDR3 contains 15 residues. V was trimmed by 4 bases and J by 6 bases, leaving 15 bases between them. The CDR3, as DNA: TGTGCCAGCAGTGCCCGGGACGGGGGGCCCGGGGAGCTGTTTTTT. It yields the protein CASSARDGGPGELFF.

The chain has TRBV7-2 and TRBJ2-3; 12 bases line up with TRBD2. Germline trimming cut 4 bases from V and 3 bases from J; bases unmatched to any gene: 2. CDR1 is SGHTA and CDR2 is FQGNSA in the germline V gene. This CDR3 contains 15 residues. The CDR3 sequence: CASSWGTSGTDTQYF. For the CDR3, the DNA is TGTGCCAGCAGCTGGGGGACTAGCGGGACAGATACGCAGTATTTT.

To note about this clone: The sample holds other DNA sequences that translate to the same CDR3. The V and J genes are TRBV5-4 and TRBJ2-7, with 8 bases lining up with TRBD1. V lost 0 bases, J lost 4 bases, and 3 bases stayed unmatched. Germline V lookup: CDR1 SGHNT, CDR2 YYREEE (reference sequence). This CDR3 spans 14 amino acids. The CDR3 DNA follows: TGTGCCAGCAGCTTGGCAGGGGGCAGGTACGAGCAGTACTTC. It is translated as CASSLAGGRYEQYF. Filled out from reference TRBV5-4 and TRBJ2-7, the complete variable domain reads ETGVTQSPTHLIKTRGQQVTLRCSSQSGHNTVSWYQQALGQGPQFIFQYYREEENGRGNFPPRFSGLQFPNYSSELNVNALELDDSALYLCASSLAGGRYEQYFGPGTRLTVT.

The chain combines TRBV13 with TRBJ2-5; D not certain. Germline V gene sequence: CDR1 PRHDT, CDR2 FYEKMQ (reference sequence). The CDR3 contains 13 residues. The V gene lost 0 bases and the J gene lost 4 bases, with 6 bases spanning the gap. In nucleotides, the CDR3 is TGTGCCAGCAGCTTAGGGGTCGGAGAGACCCAGTACTTC. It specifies CASSLGVGETQYF.

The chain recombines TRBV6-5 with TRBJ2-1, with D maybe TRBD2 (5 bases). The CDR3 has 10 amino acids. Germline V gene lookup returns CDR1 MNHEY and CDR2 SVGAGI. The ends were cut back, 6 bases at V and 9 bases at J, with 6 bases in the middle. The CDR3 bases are TGTGCCAGCAGCCGGGGTGAGCAGTTCTTC. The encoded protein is CASSRGEQFF.

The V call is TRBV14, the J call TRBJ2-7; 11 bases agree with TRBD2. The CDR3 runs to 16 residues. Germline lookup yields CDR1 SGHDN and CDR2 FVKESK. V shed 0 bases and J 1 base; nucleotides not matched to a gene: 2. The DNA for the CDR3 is TGTGCCAGCAGCCAAGACAGGACTAGCGGGTCCTACGAGCAGTACTTC. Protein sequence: CASSQDRTSGSYEQYF.

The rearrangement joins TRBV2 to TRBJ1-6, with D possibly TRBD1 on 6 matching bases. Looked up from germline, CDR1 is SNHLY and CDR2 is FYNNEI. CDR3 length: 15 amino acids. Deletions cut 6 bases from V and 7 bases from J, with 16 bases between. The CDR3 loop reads CASSGGQSWNSPLHF. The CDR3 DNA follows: TGTGCCAGCAGCGGCGGACAGAGTTGGAATTCACCCCTCCACTTT.

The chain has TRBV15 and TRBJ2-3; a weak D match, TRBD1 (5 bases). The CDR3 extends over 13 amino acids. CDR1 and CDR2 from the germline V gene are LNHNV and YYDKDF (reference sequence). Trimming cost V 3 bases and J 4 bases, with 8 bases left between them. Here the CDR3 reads CATSRQGSDTQYF. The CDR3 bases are TGTGCCACCAGCAGGCAGGGATCAGATACGCAGTATTTT. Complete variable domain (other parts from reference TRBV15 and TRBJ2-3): DAMVIQNPRYQVTQFGKPVTLSCSQTLNHNVMYWYQQKSSQAPKLLFHYYDKDFNNEADTPDNFQSRRPNTSFCFLDIRSPGLGDTAMYLCATSRQGSDTQYFGPGTRLTVL.

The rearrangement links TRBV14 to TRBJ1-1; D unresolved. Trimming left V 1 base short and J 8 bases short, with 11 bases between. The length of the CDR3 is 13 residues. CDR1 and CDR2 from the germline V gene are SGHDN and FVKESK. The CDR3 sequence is CASSQVRGTEAFF. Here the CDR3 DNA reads TGTGCCAGCAGCCAAGTAAGAGGAACGGAAGCTTTCTTT.

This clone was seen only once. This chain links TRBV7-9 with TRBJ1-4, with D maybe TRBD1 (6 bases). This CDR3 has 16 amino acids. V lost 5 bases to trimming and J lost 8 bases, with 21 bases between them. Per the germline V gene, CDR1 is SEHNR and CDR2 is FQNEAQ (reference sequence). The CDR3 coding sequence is TGTGCCAGCAGCCCCCAGGGGAACAGGGTATTGGAAAAACTGTTTTTT. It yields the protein CASSPQGNRVLEKLFF.

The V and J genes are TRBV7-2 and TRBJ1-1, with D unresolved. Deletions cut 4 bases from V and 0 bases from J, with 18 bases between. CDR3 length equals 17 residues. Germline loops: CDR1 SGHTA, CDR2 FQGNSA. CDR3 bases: TGTGCCAGCAGCTCCCAATCCCCGGTCGCCTTGAACACTGAAGCTTTCTTT. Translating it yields CASSSQSPVALNTEAFF.

The CDR3 sequence is CASRHQGLETQYF. The CDR3 coding sequence is TGTGCCAGCAGACACCAGGGGTTGGAGACCCAGTACTTC. The chain links TRBV6-6 to TRBJ2-5; TRBD1 is a possible D gene (6 bases). The CDR3 is made up of 13 amino acids. The V end lost 6 bases, the J end lost 5 bases, and 13 bases lay between the germline ends. Looked up from germline, CDR1 is MNHNY and CDR2 is SVGAGI (reference sequence).

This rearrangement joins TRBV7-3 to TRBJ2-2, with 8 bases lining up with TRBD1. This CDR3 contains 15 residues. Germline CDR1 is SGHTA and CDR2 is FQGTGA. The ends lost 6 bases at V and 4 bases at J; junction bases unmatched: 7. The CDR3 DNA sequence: TGTGCCAGCAGGCCAGGGGGCACAGGCACCGGGGAGCTGTTTTTT. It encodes CASRPGGTGTGELFF.

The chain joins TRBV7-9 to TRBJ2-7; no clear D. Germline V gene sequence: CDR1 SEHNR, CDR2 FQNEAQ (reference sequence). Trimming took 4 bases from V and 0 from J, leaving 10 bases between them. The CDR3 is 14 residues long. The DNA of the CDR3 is TGTGCCAGCAGCTGGATGGCTAGCTCCTACGAGCAGTACTTC. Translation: CASSWMASSYEQYF.

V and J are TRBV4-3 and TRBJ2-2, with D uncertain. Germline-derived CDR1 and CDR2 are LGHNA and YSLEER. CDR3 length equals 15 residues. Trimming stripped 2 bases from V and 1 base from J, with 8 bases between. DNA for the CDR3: TGCGCCAGCAGCCAAAAAGTAGTGAACACCGGGGAGCTGTTTTTT. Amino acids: CASSQKVVNTGELFF.

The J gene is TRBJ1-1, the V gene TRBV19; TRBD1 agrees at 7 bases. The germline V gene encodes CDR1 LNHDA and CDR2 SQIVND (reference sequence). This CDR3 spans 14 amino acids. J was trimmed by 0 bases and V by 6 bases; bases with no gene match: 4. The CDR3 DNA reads TGTGCCAGTAGCCTACAGGGGATGAACACTGAAGCTTTCTTT. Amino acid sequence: CASSLQGMNTEAFF.

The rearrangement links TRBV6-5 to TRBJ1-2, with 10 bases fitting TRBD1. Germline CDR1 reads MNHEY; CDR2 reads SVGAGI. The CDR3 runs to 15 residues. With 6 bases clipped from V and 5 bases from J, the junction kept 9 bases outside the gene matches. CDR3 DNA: TGTGCCAGCAGCCCCGACAGGGGGCGAGTGTATGGCTACACCTTC. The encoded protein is CASSPDRGRVYGYTF.

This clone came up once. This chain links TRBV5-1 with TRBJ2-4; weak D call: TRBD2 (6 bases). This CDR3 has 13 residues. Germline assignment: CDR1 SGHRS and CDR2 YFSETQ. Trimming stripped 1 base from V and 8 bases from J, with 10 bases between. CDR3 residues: CASSLSEGYIQYF. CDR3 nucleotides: TGCGCCAGCAGCTTGTCGGAGGGGTACATTCAGTACTTC.

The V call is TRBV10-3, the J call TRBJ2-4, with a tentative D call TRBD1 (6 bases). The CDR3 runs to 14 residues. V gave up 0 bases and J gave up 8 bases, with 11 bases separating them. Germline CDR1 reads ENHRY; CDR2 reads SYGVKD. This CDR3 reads CAISESQGLDIQYF. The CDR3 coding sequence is TGTGCCATCAGTGAGTCGCAGGGGCTGGACATTCAGTACTTC.

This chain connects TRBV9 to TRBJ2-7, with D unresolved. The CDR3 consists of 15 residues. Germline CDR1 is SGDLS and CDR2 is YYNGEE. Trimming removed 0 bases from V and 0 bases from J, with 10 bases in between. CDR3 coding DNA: TGTGCCAGCAGCGTAGAGCAGGATCCCTCCTACGAGCAGTACTTC. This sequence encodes CASSVEQDPSYEQYF.

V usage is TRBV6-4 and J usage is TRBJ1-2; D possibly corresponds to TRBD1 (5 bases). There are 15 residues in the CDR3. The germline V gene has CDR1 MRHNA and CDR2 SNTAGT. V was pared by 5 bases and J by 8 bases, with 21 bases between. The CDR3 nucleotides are TGTGCCAGCAGTCCCGAGAGCCCAGGGTCTGGAGGCTACACCTTC. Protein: CASSPESPGSGGYTF.

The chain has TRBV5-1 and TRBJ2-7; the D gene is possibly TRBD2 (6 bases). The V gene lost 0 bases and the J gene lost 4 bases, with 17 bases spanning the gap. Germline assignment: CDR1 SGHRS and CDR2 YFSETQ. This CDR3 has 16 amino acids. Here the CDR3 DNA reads TGCGCCAGCAGCTTGGCCGCGCCGGTAGCGGCTTACGAGCAGTACTTC. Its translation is CASSLAAPVAAYEQYF.

The CDR3 nucleotides are TGTGCCAGCAGTTTTGTAAGCAATCAGCCCCAGCATTTT. This gives the protein CASSFVSNQPQHF. V and J are TRBV27 and TRBJ1-5; D call uncertain. The V and J ends lost 3 bases and 1 base respectively, with 4 bases between them. There are 13 residues in the CDR3. CDR1 is MNHEY, CDR2 SMNVEV, per germline (reference sequence).

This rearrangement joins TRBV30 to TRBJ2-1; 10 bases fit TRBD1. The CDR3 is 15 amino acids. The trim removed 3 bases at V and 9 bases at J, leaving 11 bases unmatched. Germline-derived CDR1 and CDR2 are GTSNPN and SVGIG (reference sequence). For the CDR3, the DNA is TGTGCCTGGAGCCGGGGGGGACAGGGGACACTTGAGCAGTTCTTC. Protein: CAWSRGGQGTLEQFF.